This entry concerns a single T cell receptor beta chain. V was shortened by 4 bases and J by 8 bases, with 12 bases between the two germline ends. CDR3 length: 12 residues. CDR1 and CDR2 from the germline V gene are GTSNPN and SVGIG (reference sequence). The data were taken from a study of blood T cell repertoires in COVID-19. Study background: The analysed material was cDNA or gDNA that came from T cells, B-cell-depleted T cells, or PBMCs.

Profiling relied on immunoSEQ multiplex PCR, and the TCRdb table lists in-frame clones only, not all of them. The sample carries just over 300,000 clones, roughly 89% recorded once. The chain couples TRBV30 to TRBJ2-1; tentative D call: TRBD2 (6 bases). The TCR sequence derives from a woman aged 18 to 35 who had recovered from COVID-19. Source material: PBMCs or T cells enriched from blood (not recorded which). CDR3 sequence reads: CAWIRGDDEQFF. CDR3 nucleotide sequence: TGTGCCTGGATCCGCGGGGACGATGAGCAGTTCTTC.